In its sample, the clone carrying this T cell receptor (beta chain) was seen a few times. The antigen is unknown. The data derive from a study of T-cell memory formation after mild COVID-19. CDR1 and CDR2 from the germline V gene are SEHNR and FQNEAQ (reference sequence). The ends lost 4 bases at V and 1 base at J; junction bases unmatched: 7. CDR3 length: 16 amino acids. Study observations and caveats: Certain responding clones were present in pre-infection memory, suggesting participation of cross-reactive memory. Contracting CD4+ clones sat mainly in CM and EM; CD8+ in EMRA.

TCRdb reprocessed the 5' RACE reads with MiXCR, giving one entry per CDR3 protein. The sample comprises about 140,000 distinct CDR3 sequences, about 5.5% of which are singletons, and about 2.1% rests with the top ten. This TCR was sampled from an adult woman who had mild COVID-19 (a few samples of this study predate the infection). Cell type and time point are not known. The sample comprised PBMCs or a T cell subset sorted from them (not recorded which). The chain employs TRBV7-9 and TRBJ2-1, with TRBD2 matching over 7 bases. DNA for the CDR3: TGTGCCAGCAGCTCCGGACTAGGTGGGTCCTACAATGAGCAGTTCTTC. This gives the protein CASSSGLGGSYNEQFF.